This is a list of T cell receptor beta chains from one sample in a study of blood T cells in healthy people across ages. TCRdb re-analysed the 5' RACE reads in MiXCR, keeping a single row per CDR3 protein. The sample lists approximately 800,000 distinct CDR3 sequences, around a quarter occurring once. The sample was also linked to a second study, of T cells of mothers and their children.

The sample consisted of blood. Receptors originate from a boy between 10 and 17 years old in good health. Each CDR3 is given without its conserved first and last residue. A D gene is named only where the DNA matches it firmly. Clone size appears in some rows only: once, few, many, or a class for an expanded clone.

size	D	V	J	CDR3
.	.	TRBV21-1	TRBJ1-1	ASSKATEAF
.	.	TRBV9	.	ACPATRSYEQY
.	.	TRBV24-1	.	ATSDTRGGFGETQY
.	.	TRBV5-1	.	ASSFGETNYEQY
.	TRBD1	TRBV5-1	TRBJ1-2	ASSSGQGTFNYGYT
.	.	TRBV18	TRBJ2-7	ASSPRQGDEQY
.	.	TRBV20-1	TRBJ1-3	SAREGTFSGNTIY
.	.	TRBV12-3/TRBV12-4	TRBJ2-1	ASSEQGYNERF
few	.	TRBV12-3/TRBV12-4	TRBJ1-3	ASTSEGPRNTIY
few	.	TRBV20-1	TRBJ2-5	SARDPLRVETQY
.	.	TRBV4-2	TRBJ2-1	ASSSHGEYNEQF
few	.	TRBV7-3	TRBJ2-6	ASSSSGPSSNVLT
.	.	TRBV20-1	TRBJ1-4	SARRSALYEKLF
.	.	TRBV27	TRBJ2-3	ASSLHQIVSTDTQY
many	.	TRBV28	TRBJ2-2	ASRATNGYRELF
.	TRBD1	TRBV6-5	TRBJ1-2	ASSYSRGTGGEGYGYT
few	TRBD1	TRBV2	.	ASRADRVREQF
.	TRBD1	TRBV2	TRBJ2-7	AGGTGAYEQY
few	.	TRBV29-1	TRBJ2-7	SVYRVSYEQY
few	TRBD1	TRBV29-1	TRBJ2-5	SVVLWQGAGETQY
.	.	TRBV9	TRBJ1-2	ASSVDSLNYGYT
.	.	TRBV10-2	TRBJ1-2	ASSGGTSRNYGHT
few	.	TRBV10-3	TRBJ2-2	AISETGNTGELF
.	.	TRBV12-3/TRBV12-4	TRBJ2-5	ASSPRGELRETQY
.	TRBD2	TRBV12-3/TRBV12-4	.	ASSLIGERGNNEQF
few	.	TRBV12-3/TRBV12-4	TRBJ1-4	ASSPQGWDEKLF